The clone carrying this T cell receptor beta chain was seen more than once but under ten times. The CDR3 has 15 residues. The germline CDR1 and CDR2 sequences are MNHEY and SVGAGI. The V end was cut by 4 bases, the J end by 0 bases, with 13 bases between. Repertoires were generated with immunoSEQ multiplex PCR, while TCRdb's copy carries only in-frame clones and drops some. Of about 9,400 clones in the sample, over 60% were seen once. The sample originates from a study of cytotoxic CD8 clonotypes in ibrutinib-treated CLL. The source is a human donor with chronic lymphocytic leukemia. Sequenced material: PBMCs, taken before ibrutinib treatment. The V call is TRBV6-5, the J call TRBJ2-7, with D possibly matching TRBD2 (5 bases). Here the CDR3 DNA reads TGTGCCAGCAGTTCTTACAGCGGTGGCTCCTACGAGCAGTACTTC. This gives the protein CASSSYSGGSYEQYF.